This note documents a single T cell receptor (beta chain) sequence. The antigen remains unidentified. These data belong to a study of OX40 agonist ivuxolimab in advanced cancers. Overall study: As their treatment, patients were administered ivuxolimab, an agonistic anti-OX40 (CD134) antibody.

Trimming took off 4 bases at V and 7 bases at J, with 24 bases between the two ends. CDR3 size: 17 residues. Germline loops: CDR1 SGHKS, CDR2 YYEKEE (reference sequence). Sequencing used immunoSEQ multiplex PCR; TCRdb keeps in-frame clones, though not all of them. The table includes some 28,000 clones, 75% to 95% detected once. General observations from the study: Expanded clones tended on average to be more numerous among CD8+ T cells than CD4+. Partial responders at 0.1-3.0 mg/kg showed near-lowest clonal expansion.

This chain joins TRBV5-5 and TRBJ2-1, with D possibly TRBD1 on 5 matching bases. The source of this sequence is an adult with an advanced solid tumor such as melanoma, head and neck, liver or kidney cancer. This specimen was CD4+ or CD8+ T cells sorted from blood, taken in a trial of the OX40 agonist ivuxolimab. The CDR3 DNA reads TGTGCCAGCAGCGTGGGGCAGGGATCACTAACCCCAAATGAGCAGTTCTTC. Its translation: CASSVGQGSLTPNEQFF.